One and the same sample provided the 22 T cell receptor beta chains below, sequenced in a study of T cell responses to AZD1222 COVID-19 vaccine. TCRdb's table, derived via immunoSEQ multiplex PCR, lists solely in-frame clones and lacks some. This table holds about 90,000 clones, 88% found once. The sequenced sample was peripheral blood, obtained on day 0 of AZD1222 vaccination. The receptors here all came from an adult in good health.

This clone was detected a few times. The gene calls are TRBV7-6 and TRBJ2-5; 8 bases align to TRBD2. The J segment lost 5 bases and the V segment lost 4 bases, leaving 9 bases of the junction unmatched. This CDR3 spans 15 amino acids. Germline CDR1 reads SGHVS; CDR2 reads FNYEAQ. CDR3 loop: CASSSRAGARETQYF. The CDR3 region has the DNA TGTGCCAGCAGCTCGAGAGCGGGAGCTCGGGAGACCCAGTACTTC.

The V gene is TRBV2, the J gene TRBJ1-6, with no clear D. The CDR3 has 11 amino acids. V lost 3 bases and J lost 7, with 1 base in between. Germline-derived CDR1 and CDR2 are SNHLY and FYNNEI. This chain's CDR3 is CASSENSPLHF. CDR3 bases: TGTGCCAGCAGTGAGAATTCACCCCTCCACTTT.

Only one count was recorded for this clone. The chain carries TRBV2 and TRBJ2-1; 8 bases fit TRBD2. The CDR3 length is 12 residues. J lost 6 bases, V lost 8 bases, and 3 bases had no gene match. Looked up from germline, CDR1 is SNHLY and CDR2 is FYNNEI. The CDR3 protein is CASLGRVNEQFF. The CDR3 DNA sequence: TGTGCCAGCCTCGGGAGGGTCAATGAGCAGTTCTTC.

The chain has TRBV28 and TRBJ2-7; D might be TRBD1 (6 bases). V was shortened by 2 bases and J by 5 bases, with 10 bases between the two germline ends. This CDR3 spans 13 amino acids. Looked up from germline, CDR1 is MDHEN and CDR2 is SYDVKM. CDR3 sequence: CASSLVRGHEQYF. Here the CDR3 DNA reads TGTGCCAGCAGTTTAGTCAGGGGACACGAGCAGTACTTC.

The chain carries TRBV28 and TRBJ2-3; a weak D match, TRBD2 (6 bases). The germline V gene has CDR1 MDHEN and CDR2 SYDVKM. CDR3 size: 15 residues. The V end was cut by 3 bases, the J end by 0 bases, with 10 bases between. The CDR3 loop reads CASSFPGDSTDTQYF. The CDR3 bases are TGTGCCAGCAGTTTCCCGGGAGATAGCACAGATACGCAGTATTTT.

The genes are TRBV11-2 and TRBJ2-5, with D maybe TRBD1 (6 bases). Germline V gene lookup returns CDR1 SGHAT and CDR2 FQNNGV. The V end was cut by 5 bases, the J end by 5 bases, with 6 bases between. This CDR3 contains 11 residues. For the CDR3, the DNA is TGTGCCAGCAGCCAGGGGGAGACCCAGTACTTC. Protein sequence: CASSQGETQYF.

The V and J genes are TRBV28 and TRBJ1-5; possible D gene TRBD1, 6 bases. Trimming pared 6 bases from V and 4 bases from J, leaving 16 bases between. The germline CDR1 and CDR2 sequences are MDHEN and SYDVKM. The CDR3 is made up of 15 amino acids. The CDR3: CASRGGSNTNQPQHF. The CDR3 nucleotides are TGTGCCAGCAGAGGGGGGTCGAATACAAATCAGCCCCAGCATTTT.

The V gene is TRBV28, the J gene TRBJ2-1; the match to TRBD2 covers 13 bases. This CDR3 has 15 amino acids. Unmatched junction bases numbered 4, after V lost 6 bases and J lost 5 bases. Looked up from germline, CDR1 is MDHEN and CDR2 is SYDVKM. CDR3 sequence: CASSGLAGDHNEQFF. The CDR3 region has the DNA TGTGCCAGCAGCGGACTAGCGGGAGATCACAATGAGCAGTTCTTC.

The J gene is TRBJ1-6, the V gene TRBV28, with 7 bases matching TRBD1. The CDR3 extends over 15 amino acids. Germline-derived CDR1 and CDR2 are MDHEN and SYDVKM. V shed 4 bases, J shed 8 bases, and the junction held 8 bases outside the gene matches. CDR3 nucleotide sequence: TGTGCCAGCAGTTCTACAGGGGCACGGGATTCACCCCTCCACTTT. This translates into CASSSTGARDSPLHF.

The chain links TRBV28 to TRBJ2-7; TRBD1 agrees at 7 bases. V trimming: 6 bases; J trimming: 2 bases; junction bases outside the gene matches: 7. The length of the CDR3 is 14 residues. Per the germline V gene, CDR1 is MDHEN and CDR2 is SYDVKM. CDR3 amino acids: CASRGQPSPYEQYF. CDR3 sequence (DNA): TGTGCCAGCAGGGGACAGCCCTCCCCCTACGAGCAGTACTTC.

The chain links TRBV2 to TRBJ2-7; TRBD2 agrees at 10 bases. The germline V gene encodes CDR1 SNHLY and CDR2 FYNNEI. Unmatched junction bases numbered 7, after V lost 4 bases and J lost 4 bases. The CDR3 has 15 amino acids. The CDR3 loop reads CASSVPSGSLYEQYF. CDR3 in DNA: TGTGCCAGCAGTGTCCCTAGCGGGAGCTTGTACGAGCAGTACTTC.

The DNA for the CDR3 is TGTGCCAGCACCCCCGGACAGGCCAATCAGCCCCAGCATTTT. Translating it yields CASTPGQANQPQHF. V usage is TRBV6-5 and J usage is TRBJ1-5; TRBD1 matches at 7 bases. Per the germline V gene, CDR1 is MNHEY and CDR2 is SVGAGI. V trimming: 7 bases; J trimming: 3 bases; junction bases outside the gene matches: 6. This CDR3 contains 14 residues.

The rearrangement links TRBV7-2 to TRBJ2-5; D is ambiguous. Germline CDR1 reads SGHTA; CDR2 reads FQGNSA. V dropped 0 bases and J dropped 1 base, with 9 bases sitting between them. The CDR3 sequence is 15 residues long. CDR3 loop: CASSLAGSTQETQYF. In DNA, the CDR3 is TGTGCCAGCAGCTTAGCTGGCAGTACCCAAGAGACCCAGTACTTC.

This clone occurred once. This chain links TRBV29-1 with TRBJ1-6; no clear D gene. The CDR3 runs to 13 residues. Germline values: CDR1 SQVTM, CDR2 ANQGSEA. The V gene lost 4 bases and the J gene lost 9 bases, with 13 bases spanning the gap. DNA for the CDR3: TGCAGCGTTGCGGGGTCGGAGGGTTCACCCCTCCACTTT. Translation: CSVAGSEGSPLHF.

The CDR3 DNA reads TGTGCCAGCAGTGAAGAAGGGTTAGAGACCCAGTACTTC. Its translation: CASSEEGLETQYF. The rearrangement joins TRBV6-1 to TRBJ2-5, with D uncertain. The V end lost 1 base, the J end lost 4 bases, and 7 bases lay between the germline ends. This CDR3 is 13 amino acids long. CDR1 and CDR2 from the germline V gene are MNHNS and SASEGT.

The chain's CDR3 is CATSIDRVGANVLTF. The CDR3 DNA is TGTGCCACCAGCATCGACAGGGTTGGGGCCAACGTCCTGACTTTC. The chain couples TRBV15 to TRBJ2-6; 7 positions agree with TRBD1. J gave up 3 bases and V 4 bases, and 3 bases lay outside the gene matches. Germline V gene data show CDR1 as LNHNV and CDR2 as YYDKDF (reference sequence). There are 15 residues in the CDR3.

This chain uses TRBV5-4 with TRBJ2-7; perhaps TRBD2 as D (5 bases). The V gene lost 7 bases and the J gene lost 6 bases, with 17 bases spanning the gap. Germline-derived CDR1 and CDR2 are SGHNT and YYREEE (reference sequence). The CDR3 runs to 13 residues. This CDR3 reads CASGNWGELEQYF. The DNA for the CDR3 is TGTGCCAGCGGCAATTGGGGAGAGCTCGAGCAGTACTTC.

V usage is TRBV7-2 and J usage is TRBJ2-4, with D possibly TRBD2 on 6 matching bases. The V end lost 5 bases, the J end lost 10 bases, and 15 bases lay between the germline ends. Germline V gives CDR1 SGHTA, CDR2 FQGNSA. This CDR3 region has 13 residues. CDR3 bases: TGTGCCAGCAGCGGTAATAGCGGCCAGATTCAGTACTTC. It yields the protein CASSGNSGQIQYF.

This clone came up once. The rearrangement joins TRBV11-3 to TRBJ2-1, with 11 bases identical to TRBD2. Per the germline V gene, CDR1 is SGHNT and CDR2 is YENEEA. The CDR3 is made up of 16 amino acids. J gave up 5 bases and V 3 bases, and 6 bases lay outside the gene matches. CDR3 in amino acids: CASSFHSGRAHNEQFF. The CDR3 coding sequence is TGTGCCAGCAGCTTTCATAGCGGGAGGGCCCACAATGAGCAGTTCTTC.

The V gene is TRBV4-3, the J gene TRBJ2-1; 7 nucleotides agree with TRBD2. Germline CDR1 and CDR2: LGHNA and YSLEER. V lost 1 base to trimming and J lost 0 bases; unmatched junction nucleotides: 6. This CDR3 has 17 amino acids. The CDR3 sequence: CASSQVWGGSSYNEQFF. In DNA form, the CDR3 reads TGCGCCAGCAGCCAAGTTTGGGGGGGTAGCTCCTACAATGAGCAGTTCTTC.

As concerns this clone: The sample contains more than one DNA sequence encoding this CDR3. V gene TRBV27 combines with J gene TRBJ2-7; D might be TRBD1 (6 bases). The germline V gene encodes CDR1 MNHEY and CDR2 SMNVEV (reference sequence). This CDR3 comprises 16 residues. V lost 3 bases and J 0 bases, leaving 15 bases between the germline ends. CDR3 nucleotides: TGTGCCAGCAGTTTGTGGGGGACATCGAGCTCCTACGAGCAGTACTTC. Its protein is CASSLWGTSSSYEQYF.

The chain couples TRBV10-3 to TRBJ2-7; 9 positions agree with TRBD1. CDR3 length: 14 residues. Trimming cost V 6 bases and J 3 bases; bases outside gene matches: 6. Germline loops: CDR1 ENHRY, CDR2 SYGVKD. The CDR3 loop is CAIRQGADLYEQYF. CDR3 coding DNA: TGTGCCATCAGACAGGGGGCTGATCTCTACGAGCAGTACTTC.